This T cell receptor (beta chain) was recovered during a study of regulatory T cells in long-lasting Graves disease. Library construction for TCR beta used iRepertoire HTBI primers and Arm-PCR of CDR3 regions. TCRdb used MiXCR to reprocess the multiplex PCR reads, holding one entry per CDR3 protein. This table has about 470,000 distinct CDR3 sequences, about 16% appearing once. The time point denotes: newly diagnosed GD, antithyroid drugs for less than 3 months. Following extraction of RNA from PBMCs, that RNA was used to make the TCR library. The table lists this clonotype with many counts. These data are also associated with another study on T cells in Graves' hyperthyroidism and ophthalmopathy. As that report states: The definition of stable Graves' hyperthyroidism was no ophthalmopathy progression within 18 months. Diagnosis of hyperthyroidism was new in patients aged 18 to 65, and its duration was under 2 months. During a first-round RT-PCR of the TCR CDR3, the HTBI primer set was used.

The sample in question was peripheral blood mononuclear cells (PBMCs), obtained at new diagnosis, from a patient treated with antithyroid drugs. This receptor was taken from a young woman with Graves disease.

CDR3 sequence reads: CAWTPGGSYGYTF. The CDR3 DNA sequence: TGTGCCTGGACCCCGGGGGGAAGCTATGGCTACACCTTC. The chain links TRBV30 to TRBJ1-2, with a weak D call TRBD1 (5 bases). Between the trimmed V and J ends, which lost 4 bases and 4 bases, there was a span of 13 bases. Germline V gene data show CDR1 as GTSNPN and CDR2 as SVGIG (reference sequence). There are 13 residues in the CDR3.